A selection of T cell receptor beta chains follows, all from one sample in a study of control samples from healthy donors and cancer patients. Libraries were prepared by immunoSEQ multiplex PCR; TCRdb keeps only in-frame clonotypes and omits some of them. The sample holds under 100,000 clones, 85% to 90% seen once. Material: PBMCs. All receptors derive from a woman aged 45 to 65 with colorectal cancer. Both conserved end residues are part of each CDR3. A D gene is named only where the DNA matches it firmly. Only part of the rows carry a size: once, few, many, or a class if the clone is expanded.

v_call: TRBV5-1; clone_size: few; j_call: TRBJ1-2; d_call: TRBD1; cdr3_aa: CASSPEMTGYGYTF; cdr3_nt: TGCGCCAGCAGCCCCGAGATGACAGGGTATGGCTACACCTTC
v_call: TRBV2; clone_size: NA; j_call: TRBJ2-5; d_call: TRBD2; cdr3_aa: CASIPWTSGGEETQYF; cdr3_nt: TGTGCCAGCATTCCATGGACTAGCGGGGGGGAAGAGACCCAGTACTTC
v_call: TRBV5-4; clone_size: NA; j_call: TRBJ1-2; d_call: TRBD1; cdr3_aa: CASSPEAGGDYGYTF; cdr3_nt: TGTGCCAGCAGCCCTGAGGCAGGGGGCGACTATGGCTACACCTTC
v_call: TRBV6-2/TRBV6-3; clone_size: NA; j_call: TRBJ2-5; d_call: TRBD2; cdr3_aa: CASSPRRLAQETQYF; cdr3_nt: TGTGCCAGCAGCCCCCGGAGACTAGCCCAAGAGACCCAGTACTTC
v_call: TRBV5-4; clone_size: NA; j_call: TRBJ2-3; d_call: NA; cdr3_aa: CASSLQGIADTQYF; cdr3_nt: TGTGCCAGCAGCCTCCAGGGGATCGCAGATACGCAGTATTTT
v_call: TRBV7-3; clone_size: once; j_call: TRBJ1-4; d_call: NA; cdr3_aa: CASSSTPGEKLFF; cdr3_nt: TGTGCCAGCAGCTCAACGCCAGGTGAAAAACTGTTTTTT
v_call: TRBV15; clone_size: NA; j_call: TRBJ1-6; d_call: NA; cdr3_aa: CATSRDRLGDSPLHF; cdr3_nt: TGTGCCACCAGCAGAGATCGGTTGGGGGATTCACCCCTCCACTTT
v_call: TRBV12-5; clone_size: NA; j_call: TRBJ2-5; d_call: NA; cdr3_aa: CASGGMTVQETQYF; cdr3_nt: TGTGCTAGTGGTGGGATGACAGTTCAAGAGACCCAGTACTTC
v_call: TRBV4-3; clone_size: NA; j_call: TRBJ1-5; d_call: NA; cdr3_aa: CASSSSWVGNQPQHF; cdr3_nt: TGCGCCAGCAGCTCGAGTTGGGTGGGCAATCAGCCCCAGCATTTT
v_call: TRBV9; clone_size: NA; j_call: TRBJ2-2; d_call: NA; cdr3_aa: CASSVVGTGELFF; cdr3_nt: TGTGCCAGCAGCGTAGTGGGGACCGGGGAGCTGTTTTTT
v_call: TRBV19; clone_size: NA; j_call: TRBJ2-3; d_call: TRBD2; cdr3_aa: CASSPRTSGGAFTDTQYF; cdr3_nt: TGTGCCAGTAGTCCCCGGACTAGCGGGGGGGCCTTTACAGATACGCAGTATTTT
v_call: TRBV6-6; clone_size: NA; j_call: TRBJ1-3; d_call: NA; cdr3_aa: CASSYSWGTGNTIYF; cdr3_nt: TGTGCCAGCAGTTACTCTTGGGGGACTGGAAACACCATATATTTT